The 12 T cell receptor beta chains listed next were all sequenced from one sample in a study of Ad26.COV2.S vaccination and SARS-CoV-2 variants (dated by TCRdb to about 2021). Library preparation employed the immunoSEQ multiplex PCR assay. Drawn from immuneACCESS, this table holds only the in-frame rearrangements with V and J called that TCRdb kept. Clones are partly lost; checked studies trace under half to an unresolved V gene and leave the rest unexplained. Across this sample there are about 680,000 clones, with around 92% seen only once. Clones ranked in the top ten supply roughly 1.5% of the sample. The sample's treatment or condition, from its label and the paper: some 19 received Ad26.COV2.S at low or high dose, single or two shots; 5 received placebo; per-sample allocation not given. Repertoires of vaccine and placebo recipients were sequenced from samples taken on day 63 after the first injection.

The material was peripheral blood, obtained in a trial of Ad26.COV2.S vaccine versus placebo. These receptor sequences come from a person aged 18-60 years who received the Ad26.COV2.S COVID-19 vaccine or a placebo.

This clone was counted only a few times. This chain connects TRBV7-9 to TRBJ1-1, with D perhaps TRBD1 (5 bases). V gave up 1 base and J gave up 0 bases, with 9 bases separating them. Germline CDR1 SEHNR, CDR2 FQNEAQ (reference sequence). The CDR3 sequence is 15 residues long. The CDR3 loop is CASSLVSGMNTEAFF. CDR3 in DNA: TGTGCCAGCAGCTTAGTCTCAGGGATGAACACTGAAGCTTTCTTT.

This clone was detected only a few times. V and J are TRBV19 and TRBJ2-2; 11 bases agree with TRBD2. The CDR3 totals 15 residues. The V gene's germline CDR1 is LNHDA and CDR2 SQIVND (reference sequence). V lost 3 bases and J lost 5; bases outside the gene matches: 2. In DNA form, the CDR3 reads TGTGCCAGTAGTATTACTAGCGGGAGTACCGGGGAGCTGTTTTTT. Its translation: CASSITSGSTGELFF.

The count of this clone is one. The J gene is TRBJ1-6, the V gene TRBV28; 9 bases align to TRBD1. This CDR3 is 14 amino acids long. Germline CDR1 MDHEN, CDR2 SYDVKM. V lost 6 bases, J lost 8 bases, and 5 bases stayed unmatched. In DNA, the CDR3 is TGTGCCAGCAGGCTGACAGGGGGAGATTCACCCCTCCACTTT. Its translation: CASRLTGGDSPLHF.

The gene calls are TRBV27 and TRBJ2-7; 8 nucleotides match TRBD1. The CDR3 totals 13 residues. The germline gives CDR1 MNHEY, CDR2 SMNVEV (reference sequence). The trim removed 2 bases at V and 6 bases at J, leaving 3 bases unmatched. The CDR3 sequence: CASSLPQGGEQYF. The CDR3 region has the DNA TGTGCCAGCAGTTTACCACAGGGGGGCGAGCAGTACTTC.

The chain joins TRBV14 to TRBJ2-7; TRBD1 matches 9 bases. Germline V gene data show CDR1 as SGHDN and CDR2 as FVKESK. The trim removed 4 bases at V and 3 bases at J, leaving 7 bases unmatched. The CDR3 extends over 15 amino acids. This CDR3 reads CASSPPGQGHYEQYF. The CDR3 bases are TGTGCCAGCAGCCCTCCGGGACAGGGTCACTACGAGCAGTACTTC.

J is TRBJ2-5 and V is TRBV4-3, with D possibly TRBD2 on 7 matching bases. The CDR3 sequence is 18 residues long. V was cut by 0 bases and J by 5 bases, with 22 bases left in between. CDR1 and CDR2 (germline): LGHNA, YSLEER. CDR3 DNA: TGCGCCAGCAGCCAAGATCGGATTGGAGCGCGGGGGCGGGAGACCCAGTACTTC. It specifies CASSQDRIGARGRETQYF.

The CDR3 loop reads CASSLTGVGYGYTF. In DNA, the CDR3 is TGTGCCAGCAGCCTGACAGGGGTGGGTTATGGCTACACCTTC. V usage is TRBV6-4 and J usage is TRBJ1-2, with 8 bases that match TRBD1. J gave up 5 bases and V 6 bases, and 8 bases lay outside the gene matches. Per the germline V gene, CDR1 is MRHNA and CDR2 is SNTAGT. The CDR3 consists of 14 residues.

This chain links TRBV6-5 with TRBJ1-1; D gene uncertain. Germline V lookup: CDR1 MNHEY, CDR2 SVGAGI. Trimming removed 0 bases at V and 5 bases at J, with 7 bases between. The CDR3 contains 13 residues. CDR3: CASSYSDETEAFF. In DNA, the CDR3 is TGTGCCAGCAGTTACTCGGACGAAACTGAAGCTTTCTTT.

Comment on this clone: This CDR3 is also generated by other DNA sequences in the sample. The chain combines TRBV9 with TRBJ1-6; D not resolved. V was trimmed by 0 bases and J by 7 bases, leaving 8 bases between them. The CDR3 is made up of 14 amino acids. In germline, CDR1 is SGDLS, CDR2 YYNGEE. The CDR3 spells CASSVGQLNSPLHF. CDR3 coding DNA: TGTGCCAGCAGCGTAGGGCAGTTGAATTCACCCCTCCACTTT. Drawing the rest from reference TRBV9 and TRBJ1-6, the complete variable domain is DSGVTQTPKHLITATGQRVTLRCSPRSGDLSVYWYQQSLDQGLQFLIQYYNGEERAKGNILERFSAQQFPDLHSELNLSSLELGDSALYFCASSVGQLNSPLHFGNGTRLTVT.

The CDR3 bases are TGCGCCAGCAGCTTGGGTTTACAGGAAGAGAAAGCCAAAAACATTCAGTACTTC. It specifies CASSLGLQEEKAKNIQYF. The chain joins TRBV5-1 to TRBJ2-4; D might be TRBD1 (5 bases). V was trimmed by 0 bases and J by 0 bases, leaving 16 bases between them. CDR1 SGHRS and CDR2 YFSETQ come from the germline V gene. This CDR3 comprises 18 residues.

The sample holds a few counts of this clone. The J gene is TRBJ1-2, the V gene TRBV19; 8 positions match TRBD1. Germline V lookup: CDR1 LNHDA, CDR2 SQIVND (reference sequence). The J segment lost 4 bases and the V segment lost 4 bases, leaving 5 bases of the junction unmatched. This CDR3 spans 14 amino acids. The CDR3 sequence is CASSKTGVGYGYTF. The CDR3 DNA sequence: TGTGCCAGTAGTAAGACAGGGGTTGGCTATGGCTACACCTTC.

The CDR3 DNA reads TGTGCCACCAGCAGACGGGAGATAAACAATGAGCAGTTCTTC. This encodes CATSRREINNEQFF. The chain recombines TRBV15 with TRBJ2-1; tentatively, D is TRBD2 (6 bases). CDR3 length equals 14 residues. Looked up from germline, CDR1 is LNHNV and CDR2 is YYDKDF (reference sequence). Deletions cut 2 bases from V and 5 bases from J, with 10 bases between.